This TCR beta chain stems from a study of blood T cell repertoires in COVID-19. Background on the study: Sites across the United States, Italy and Spain contributed samples from acute and convalescent COVID-19. The analysed material was cDNA or gDNA that came from T cells, B-cell-depleted T cells, or PBMCs.

Cohorts were based on clinical histories the participants reported. The CDR3 is 14 residues long. V lost 6 bases to trimming and J lost 1 base, with 13 bases between them. The germline V gene has CDR1 SGHRS and CDR2 YFSETQ. In the source study's methods: Cell counts per sample came from amplifying reference gene primers. The assay was immunoSEQ multiplex PCR, and TCRdb's table has in-frame clones only and misses some. D and trimming come from the DNA, and the V and J calls and clone size come from that table. This sample yields a few hundred thousand clones, of which about nine tenths are seen a single time; 0.95% to 1.5% belongs to the top ten. This clone was recorded once.

The chain couples TRBV5-1 to TRBJ1-1; no clear D. Specimen: PBMCs or T cells enriched from blood (not recorded which). The sequence derives from a human donor in a cohort exposed to, infected with or recovered from COVID-19 (not recorded which). The donor label of this sample is uncertain. This chain's CDR3 is CASTPTGSNTEAFF. CDR3 bases: TGCGCCAGCACCCCGACGGGTTCGAACACTGAAGCTTTCTTT.